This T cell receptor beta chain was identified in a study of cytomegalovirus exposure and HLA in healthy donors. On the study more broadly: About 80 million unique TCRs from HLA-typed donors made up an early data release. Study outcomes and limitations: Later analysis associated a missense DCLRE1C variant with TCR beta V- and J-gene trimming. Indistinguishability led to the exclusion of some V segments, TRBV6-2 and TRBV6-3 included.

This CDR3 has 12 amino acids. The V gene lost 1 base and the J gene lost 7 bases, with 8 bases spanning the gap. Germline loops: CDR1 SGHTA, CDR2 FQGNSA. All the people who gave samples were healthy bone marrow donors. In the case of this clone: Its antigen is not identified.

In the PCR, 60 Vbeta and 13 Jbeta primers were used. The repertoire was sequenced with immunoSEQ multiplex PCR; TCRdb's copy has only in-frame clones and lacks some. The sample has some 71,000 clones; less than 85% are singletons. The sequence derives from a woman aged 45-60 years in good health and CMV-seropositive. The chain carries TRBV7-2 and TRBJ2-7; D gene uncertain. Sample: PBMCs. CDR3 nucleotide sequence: TGTGCCAGCAGCTTAGATGCAGGAGAGCAGTACTTC. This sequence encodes CASSLDAGEQYF.